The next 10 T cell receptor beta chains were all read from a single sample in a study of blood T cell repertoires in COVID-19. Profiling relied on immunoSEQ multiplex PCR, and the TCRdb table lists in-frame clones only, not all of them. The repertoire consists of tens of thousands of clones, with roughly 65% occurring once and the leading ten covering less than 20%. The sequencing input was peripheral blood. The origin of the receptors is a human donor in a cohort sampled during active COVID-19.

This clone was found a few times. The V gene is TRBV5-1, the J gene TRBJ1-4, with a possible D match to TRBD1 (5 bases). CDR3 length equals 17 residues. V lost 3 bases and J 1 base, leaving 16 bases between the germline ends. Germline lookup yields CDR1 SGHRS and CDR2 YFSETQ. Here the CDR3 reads CASSWSPLGGTNEKLFF. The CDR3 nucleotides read TGCGCCAGCAGCTGGAGCCCCCTGGGGGGAACTAATGAAAAACTGTTTTTT.

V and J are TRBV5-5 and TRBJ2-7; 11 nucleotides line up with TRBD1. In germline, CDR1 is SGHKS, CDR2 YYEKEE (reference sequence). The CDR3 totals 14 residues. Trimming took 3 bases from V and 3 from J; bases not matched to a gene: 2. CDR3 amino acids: CASSWGTGGYEQYF. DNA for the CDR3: TGTGCCAGCAGCTGGGGGACAGGGGGCTACGAGCAGTACTTC.

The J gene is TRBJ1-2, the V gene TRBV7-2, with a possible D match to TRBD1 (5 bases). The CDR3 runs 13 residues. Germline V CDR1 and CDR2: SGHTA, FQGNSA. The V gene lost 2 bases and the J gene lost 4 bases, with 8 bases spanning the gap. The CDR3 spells CASSLTDSYGYTF. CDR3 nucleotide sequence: TGTGCCAGCAGCTTAACCGACAGCTATGGCTACACCTTC.

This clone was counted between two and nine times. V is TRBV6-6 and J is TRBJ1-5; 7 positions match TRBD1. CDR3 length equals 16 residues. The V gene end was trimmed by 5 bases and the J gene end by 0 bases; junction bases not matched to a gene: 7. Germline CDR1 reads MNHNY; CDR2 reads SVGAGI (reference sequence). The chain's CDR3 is CASSLIQGPSNQPQHF. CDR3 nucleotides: TGTGCCAGCAGTCTTATACAGGGGCCTAGCAATCAGCCCCAGCATTTT.

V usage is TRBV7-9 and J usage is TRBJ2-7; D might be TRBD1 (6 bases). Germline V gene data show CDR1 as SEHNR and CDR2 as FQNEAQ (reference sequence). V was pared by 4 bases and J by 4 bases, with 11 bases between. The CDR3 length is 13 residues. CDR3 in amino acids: CASSSYRVYEQYF. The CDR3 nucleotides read TGTGCCAGCAGCTCGTACAGGGTTTACGAGCAGTACTTC.

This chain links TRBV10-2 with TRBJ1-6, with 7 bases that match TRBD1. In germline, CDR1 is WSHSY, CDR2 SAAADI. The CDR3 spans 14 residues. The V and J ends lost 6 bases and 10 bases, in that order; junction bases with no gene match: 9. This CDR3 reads CASSEGTVTSPLHF. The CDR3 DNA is TGCGCCAGCAGCGAGGGGACAGTGACCTCACCCCTCCACTTT.

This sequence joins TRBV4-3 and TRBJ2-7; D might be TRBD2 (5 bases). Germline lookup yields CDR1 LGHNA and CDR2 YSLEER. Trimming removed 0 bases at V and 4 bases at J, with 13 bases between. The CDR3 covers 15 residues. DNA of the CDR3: TGCGCCAGCAGCCAAGATTCTCCAGGAGGATACGAGCAGTACTTC. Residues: CASSQDSPGGYEQYF.

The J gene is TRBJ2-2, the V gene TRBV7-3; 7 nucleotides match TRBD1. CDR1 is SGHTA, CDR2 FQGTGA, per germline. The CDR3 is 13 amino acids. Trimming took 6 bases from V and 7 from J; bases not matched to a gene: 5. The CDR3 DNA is TGTGCCAGCAGTACTTCAGGGGGCGGGGAGCTGTTTTTT. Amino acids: CASSTSGGGELFF.

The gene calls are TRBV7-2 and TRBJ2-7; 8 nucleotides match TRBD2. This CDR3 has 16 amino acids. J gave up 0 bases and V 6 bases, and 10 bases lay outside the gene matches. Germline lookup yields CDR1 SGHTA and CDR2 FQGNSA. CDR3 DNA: TGTGCCAGCAGACTTGGACTAGCCTCATCCTCCTACGAGCAGTACTTC. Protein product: CASRLGLASSSYEQYF.

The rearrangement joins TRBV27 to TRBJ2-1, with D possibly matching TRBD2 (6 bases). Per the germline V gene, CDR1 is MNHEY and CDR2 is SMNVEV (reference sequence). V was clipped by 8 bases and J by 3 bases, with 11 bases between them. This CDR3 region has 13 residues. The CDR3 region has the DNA TGTGCCAGCCGGGAGACGATCTACAATGAGCAGTTCTTC. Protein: CASRETIYNEQFF.